The 2 T cell receptor beta chains below were found in one sample sequenced in a study of blood T cell repertoires in COVID-19. TCRdb's copy holds only in-frame clones and misses some; the assay was immunoSEQ multiplex PCR. This repertoire shows about 290,000 clones, about 89% found once; its top ten account for about 4.6%. The sequencing sample was made of peripheral blood. Receptors originate from a man in his forties with acute or convalescent COVID-19.

The V and J genes are TRBV5-6 and TRBJ1-6; the D is unclear. Trimming took off 1 base at V and 10 bases at J, with 9 bases between the two ends. CDR1 and CDR2 (germline): SGHDT, YYEEEE. The CDR3 contains 13 residues. The CDR3 loop is CASSLPARSPLHF. CDR3 DNA: TGTGCCAGCAGCTTGCCCGCGAGGTCACCCCTCCACTTT.

V and J are TRBV7-2 and TRBJ1-2, with D unresolved. CDR3 size: 13 residues. Trimming pared 7 bases from V and 8 bases from J, leaving 17 bases between. From germline, CDR1 is SGHTA and CDR2 FQGNSA. The CDR3 region has the DNA TGTGCCAGCACCGTTCTAAGAGGAGAAGGCTACACCTTC. Amino acid sequence: CASTVLRGEGYTF.